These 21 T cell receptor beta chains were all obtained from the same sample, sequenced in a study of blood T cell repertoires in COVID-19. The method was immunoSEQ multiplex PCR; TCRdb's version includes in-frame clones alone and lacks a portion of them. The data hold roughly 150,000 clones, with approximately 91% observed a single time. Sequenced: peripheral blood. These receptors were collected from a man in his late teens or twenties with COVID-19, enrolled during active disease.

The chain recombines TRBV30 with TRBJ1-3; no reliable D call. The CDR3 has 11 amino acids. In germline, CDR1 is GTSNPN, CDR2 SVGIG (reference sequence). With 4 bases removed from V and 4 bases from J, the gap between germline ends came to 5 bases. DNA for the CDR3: TGTGCCTGGATTCTCGGAAACACCATATATTTT. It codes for CAWILGNTIYF.

CDR3 in amino acids: CASSSYLTGTGANVLTF. Written as DNA, the CDR3 is TGTGCCAGCAGCTCGTACCTCACCGGGACTGGGGCCAACGTCCTGACTTTC. This rearrangement joins TRBV7-8 to TRBJ2-6, with TRBD2 as a possible D gene (5 bases). The CDR3 covers 17 residues. Germline CDR1 SGHVS, CDR2 FQNEAQ. V lost 4 bases, J lost 2 bases, and 15 bases lay in between. The variable domain in full, with the rest retrieved from reference TRBV7-8 and TRBJ2-6, is GAGVSQSPRYKVAKRGQDVALRCDPISGHVSLFWYQQALGQGPEFLTYFQNEAQLDKSGLPSDRFFAERPEGSVSTLKIQRTQQEDSAVYLCASSSYLTGTGANVLTFGAGSRLTVL.

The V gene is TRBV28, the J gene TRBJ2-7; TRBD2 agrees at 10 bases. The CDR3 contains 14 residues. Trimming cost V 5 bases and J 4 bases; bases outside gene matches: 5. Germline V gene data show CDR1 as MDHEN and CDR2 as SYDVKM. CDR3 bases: TGTGCCAGCAGTATAGCGGGAGGAGTGTACGAGCAGTACTTC. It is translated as CASSIAGGVYEQYF.

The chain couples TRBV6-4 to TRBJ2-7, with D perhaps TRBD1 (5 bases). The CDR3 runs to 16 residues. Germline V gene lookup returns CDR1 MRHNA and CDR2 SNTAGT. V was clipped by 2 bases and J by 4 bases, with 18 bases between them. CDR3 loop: CASSDIGQGNAYEQYF. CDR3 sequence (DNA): TGTGCCAGCAGTGACATTGGGCAGGGTAACGCTTACGAGCAGTACTTC.

The CDR3 here is CATRMRDFSSYNEQFF. In DNA form, the CDR3 reads TGTGCCACCAGAATGAGGGACTTCAGCTCCTACAATGAGCAGTTCTTC. The rearrangement uses TRBV7-9 and TRBJ2-1, with TRBD2 as a possible D gene (6 bases). This CDR3 region has 16 residues. The V end was cut by 10 bases, the J end by 0 bases, with 19 bases between. The germline gives CDR1 SEHNR, CDR2 FQNEAQ (reference sequence). Drawing the rest from reference TRBV7-9 and TRBJ2-1, the complete variable domain is DTGVSQNPRHKITKRGQNVTFRCDPISEHNRLYWYRQTLGQGPEFLTYFQNEAQLEKSRLLSDRFSAERPKGSFSTLEIQRTEQGDSAMYLCATRMRDFSSYNEQFFGPGTRLTVL.

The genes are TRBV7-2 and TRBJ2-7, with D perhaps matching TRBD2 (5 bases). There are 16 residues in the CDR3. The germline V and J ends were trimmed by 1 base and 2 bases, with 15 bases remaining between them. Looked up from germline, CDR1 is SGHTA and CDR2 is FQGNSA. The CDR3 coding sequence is TGTGCCAGCAGCTTAGACTCGGCTAGAGGGACCTACGAGCAGTACTTC. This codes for CASSLDSARGTYEQYF.

The CDR3 sequence: CAWSGDSGGTYNEQFF. As DNA, the CDR3 is TGTGCCTGGAGTGGGGATAGCGGGGGGACCTACAATGAGCAGTTCTTC. The chain uses TRBV30 and TRBJ2-1, with 10 nucleotides matching TRBD2. CDR3 size: 16 residues. Germline CDR1 reads GTSNPN; CDR2 reads SVGIG (reference sequence). V lost 1 base to trimming and J lost 2 bases; unmatched junction nucleotides: 5.

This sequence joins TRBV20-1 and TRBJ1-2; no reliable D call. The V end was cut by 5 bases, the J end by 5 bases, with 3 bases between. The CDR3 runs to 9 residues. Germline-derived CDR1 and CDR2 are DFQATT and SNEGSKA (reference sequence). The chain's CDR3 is CSAVYGYTF. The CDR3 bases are TGCAGTGCTGTATATGGCTACACCTTC.

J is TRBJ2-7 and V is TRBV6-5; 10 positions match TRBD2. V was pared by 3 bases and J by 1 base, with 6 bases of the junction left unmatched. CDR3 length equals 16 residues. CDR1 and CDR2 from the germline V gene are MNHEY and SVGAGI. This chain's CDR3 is CASSYTGTSVSYEQYF. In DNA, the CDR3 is TGTGCCAGCAGTTATACCGGGACTAGCGTTTCCTACGAGCAGTACTTC.

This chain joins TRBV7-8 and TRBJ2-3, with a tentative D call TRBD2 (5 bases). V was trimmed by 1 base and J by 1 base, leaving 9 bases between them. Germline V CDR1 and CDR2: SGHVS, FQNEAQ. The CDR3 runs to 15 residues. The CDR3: CASSLVLSGTDTQYF. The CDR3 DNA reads TGTGCCAGCAGCTTAGTTCTTAGCGGCACAGATACGCAGTATTTT. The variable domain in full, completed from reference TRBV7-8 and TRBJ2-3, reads GAGVSQSPRYKVAKRGQDVALRCDPISGHVSLFWYQQALGQGPEFLTYFQNEAQLDKSGLPSDRFFAERPEGSVSTLKIQRTQQEDSAVYLCASSLVLSGTDTQYFGPGTRLTVL.

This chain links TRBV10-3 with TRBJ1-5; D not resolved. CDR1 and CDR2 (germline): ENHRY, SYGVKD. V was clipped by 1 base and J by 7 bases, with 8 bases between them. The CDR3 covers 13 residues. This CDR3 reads CAISEWEDQPQHF. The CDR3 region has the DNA TGTGCCATCAGTGAGTGGGAGGACCAGCCCCAGCATTTT.

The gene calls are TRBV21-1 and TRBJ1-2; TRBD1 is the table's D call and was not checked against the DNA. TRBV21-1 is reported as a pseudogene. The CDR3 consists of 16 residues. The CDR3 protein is CASSKPTGTDNYGYTF. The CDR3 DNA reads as TGTGCCAGCAGCAAACCTACCGGGACAGACAATTATGGCTACACCTTC.

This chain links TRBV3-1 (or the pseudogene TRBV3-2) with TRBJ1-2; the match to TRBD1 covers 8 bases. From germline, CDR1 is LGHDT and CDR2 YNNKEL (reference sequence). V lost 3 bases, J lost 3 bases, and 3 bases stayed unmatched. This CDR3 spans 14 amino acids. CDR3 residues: CASSHQGAYYGYTF. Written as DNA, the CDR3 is TGTGCCAGCAGCCATCAGGGGGCCTACTATGGCTACACCTTC.

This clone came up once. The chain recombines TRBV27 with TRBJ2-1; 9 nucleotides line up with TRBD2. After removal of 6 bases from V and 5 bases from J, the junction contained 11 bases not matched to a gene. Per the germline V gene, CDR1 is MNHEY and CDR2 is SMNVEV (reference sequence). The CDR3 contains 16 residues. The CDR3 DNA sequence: TGTGCCAGCAGGGGGACCGGGACTAGCCCAAACAATGAGCAGTTCTTC. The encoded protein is CASRGTGTSPNNEQFF.

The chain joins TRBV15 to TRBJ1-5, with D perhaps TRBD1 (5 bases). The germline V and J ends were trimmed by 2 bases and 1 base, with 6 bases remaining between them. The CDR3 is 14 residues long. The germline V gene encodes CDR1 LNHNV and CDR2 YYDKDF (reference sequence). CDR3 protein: CATSRRGSNQPQHF. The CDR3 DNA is TGTGCCACCAGCAGACGGGGGAGCAATCAGCCCCAGCATTTT.

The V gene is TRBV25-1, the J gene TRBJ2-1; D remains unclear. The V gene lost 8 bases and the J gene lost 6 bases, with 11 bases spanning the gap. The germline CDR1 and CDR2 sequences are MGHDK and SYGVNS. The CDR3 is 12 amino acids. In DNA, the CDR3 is TGTGCCAGCGTCCGGGTAGGCAATGAGCAGTTCTTC. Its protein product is CASVRVGNEQFF.

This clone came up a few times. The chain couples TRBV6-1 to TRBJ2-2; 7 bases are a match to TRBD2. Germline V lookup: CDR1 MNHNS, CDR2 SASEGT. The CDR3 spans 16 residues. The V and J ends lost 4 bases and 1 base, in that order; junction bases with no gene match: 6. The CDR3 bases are TGTGCCAGCAGTGCCTCGGGGGGTGGGAACACCGGGGAGCTGTTTTTT. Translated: CASSASGGGNTGELFF.

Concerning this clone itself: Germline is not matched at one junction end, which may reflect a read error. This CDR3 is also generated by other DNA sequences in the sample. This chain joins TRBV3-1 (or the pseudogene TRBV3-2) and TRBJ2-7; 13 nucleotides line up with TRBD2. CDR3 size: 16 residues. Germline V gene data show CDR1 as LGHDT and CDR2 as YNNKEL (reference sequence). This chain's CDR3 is CASSQLLGLAGNEQYF. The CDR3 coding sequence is TGTGCCAGCAGCCAGCTACTGGGACTAGCGGGAAACGAGCAGTATTTC.

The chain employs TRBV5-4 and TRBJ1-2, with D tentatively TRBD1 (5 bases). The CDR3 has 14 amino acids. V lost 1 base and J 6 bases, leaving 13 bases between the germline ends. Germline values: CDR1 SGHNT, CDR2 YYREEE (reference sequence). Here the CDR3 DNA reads TGTGCCAGCAGCTTGCCCGGACATTTTAATGGCTACACCTTC. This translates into CASSLPGHFNGYTF.

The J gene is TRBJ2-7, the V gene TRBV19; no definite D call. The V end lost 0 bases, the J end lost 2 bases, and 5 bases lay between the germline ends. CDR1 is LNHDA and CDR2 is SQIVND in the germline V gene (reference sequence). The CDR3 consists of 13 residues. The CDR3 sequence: CASSIEAAYEQYF. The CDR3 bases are TGTGCCAGTAGTATAGAGGCAGCCTACGAGCAGTACTTC.

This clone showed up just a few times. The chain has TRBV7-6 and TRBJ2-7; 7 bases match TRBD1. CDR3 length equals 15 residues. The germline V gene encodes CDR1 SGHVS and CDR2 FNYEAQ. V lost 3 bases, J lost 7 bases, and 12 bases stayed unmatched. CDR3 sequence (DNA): TGTGCCAGCAGCTTGAGGGGGCAGGACACTACAGAGCAGTACTTC. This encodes CASSLRGQDTTEQYF.